Sequencing of this T cell receptor (beta chain) was carried out in a study of T cell responses to AZD1222 COVID-19 vaccine. Study-wide context: The study pooled second doses at about 4 or about 12 weeks.

The CDR3 loop spans 15 amino acids. J lost 3 bases, V lost 5 bases, and 5 bases had no gene match. In germline, CDR1 is SGHTA, CDR2 FQGNSA. Regarding the study as a whole: Donor demographics were predominantly white British with a female majority; clonal diversity may be underestimated. The peak T cell response came first, and repertoires were sampled only after it.

Sequencing was performed with immunoSEQ multiplex PCR; in TCRdb, only in-frame clones are kept and a portion is missing. The table has around 100,000 clones, roughly 86% seen once. Turning to this clone: Its antigen is still unknown.

The receptor's source is an adult in good health. The source was peripheral blood, collected on day 0 of AZD1222 vaccination. The V gene is TRBV7-2, the J gene TRBJ1-1; 11 positions agree with TRBD1. In nucleotides, the CDR3 is TGTGCCAGCAGCCCCGGGACAGGGGGGTACACTGAAGCTTTCTTT. Its translation is CASSPGTGGYTEAFF.